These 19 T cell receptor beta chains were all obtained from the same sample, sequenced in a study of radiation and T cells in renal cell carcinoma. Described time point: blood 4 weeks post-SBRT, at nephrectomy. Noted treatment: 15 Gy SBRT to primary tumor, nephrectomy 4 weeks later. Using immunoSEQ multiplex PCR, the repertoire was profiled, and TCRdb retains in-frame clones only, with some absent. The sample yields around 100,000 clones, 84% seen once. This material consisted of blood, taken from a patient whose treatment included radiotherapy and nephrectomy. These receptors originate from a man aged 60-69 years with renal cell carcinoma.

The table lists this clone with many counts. Written as DNA, the CDR3 is TGTGCCAGCAGCTTCCCGGGACTCTCCTCGCAGCCCCAGCATTTT. Translation gives CASSFPGLSSQPQHF. V is TRBV7-2 and J is TRBJ1-5, with D perhaps TRBD1 (5 bases). Germline CDR1 is SGHTA and CDR2 is FQGNSA. The length of the CDR3 is 15 residues. Trimming removed 3 bases at V and 7 bases at J, with 16 bases between. Combining the CDR3 with reference TRBV7-2 and TRBJ1-5 gives the whole variable domain GAGVSQSPSNKVTEKGKDVELRCDPISGHTALYWYRQSLGQGLEFLIYFQGNSAPDKSGLPSDRFSAERTGGSVSTLTIQRTQQEDSAVYLCASSFPGLSSQPQHFGDGTRLSIL.

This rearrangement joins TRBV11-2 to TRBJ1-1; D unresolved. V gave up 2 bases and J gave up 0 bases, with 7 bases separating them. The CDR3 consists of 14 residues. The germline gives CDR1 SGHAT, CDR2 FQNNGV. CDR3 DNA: TGTGCCAGCAGCTTATCCGACATGAACACTGAAGCTTTCTTT. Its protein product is CASSLSDMNTEAFF.

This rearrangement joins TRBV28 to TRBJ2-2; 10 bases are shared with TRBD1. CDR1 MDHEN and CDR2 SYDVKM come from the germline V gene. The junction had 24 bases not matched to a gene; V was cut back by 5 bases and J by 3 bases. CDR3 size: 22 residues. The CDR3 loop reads CASSPLSPPGQGDLFDTGELFF. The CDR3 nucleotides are TGTGCCAGCAGTCCCCTATCGCCCCCAGGACAGGGGGATCTGTTTGACACCGGGGAGCTGTTTTTT. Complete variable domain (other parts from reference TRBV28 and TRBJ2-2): DVKVTQSSRYLVKRTGEKVFLECVQDMDHENMFWYRQDPGLGLRLIYFSYDVKMKEKGDIPEGYSVSREKKERFSLILESASTNQTSMYLCASSPLSPPGQGDLFDTGELFFGEGSRLTVL.

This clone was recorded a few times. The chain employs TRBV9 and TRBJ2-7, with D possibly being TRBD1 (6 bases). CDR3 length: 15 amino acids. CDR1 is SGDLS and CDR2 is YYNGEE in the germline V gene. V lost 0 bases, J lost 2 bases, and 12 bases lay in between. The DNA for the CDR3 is TGTGCCAGCAGCGTAGAACAGGGAAGCACCTACGAGCAGTACTTC. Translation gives CASSVEQGSTYEQYF.

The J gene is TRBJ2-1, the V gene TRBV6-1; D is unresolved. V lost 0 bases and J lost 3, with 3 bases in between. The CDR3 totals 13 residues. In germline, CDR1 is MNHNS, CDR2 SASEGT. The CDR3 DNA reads TGTGCCAGCAGTGAAGCGAACTACAATGAGCAGTTCTTC. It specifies CASSEANYNEQFF.

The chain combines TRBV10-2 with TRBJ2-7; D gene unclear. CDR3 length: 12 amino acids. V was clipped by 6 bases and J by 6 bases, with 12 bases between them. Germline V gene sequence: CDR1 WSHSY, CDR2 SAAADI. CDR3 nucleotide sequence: TGCGCCAGCAGCCATTCGGCCTCCGAGCAGTACTTC. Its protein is CASSHSASEQYF.

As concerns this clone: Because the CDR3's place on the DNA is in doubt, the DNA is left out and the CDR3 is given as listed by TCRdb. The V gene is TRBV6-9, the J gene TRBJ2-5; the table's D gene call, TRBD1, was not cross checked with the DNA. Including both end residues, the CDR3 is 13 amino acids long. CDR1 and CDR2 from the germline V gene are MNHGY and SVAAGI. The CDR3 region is CAGKQGYICEQYF.

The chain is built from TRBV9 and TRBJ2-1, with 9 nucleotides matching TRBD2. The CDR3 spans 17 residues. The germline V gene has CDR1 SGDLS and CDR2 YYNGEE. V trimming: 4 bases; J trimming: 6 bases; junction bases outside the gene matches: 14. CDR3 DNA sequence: TGTGCCAGCAGCCCCTCCCCCAGCGGGAGGATATCCAATGAGCAGTTCTTC. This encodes CASSPSPSGRISNEQFF.

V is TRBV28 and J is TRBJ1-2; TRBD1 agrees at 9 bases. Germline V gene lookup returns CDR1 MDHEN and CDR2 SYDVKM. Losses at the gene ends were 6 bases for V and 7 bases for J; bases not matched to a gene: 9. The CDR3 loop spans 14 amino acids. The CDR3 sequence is CASRTDRGLSGYTF. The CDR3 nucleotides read TGTGCCAGCAGAACGGACAGGGGTTTATCTGGCTACACCTTC.

As DNA, the CDR3 is TGTGCCAGCAGTCTCGGTGGGGACAGGCGCAATCAGCCCCAGCATTTT. Residues: CASSLGGDRRNQPQHF. The chain links TRBV9 to TRBJ1-5; TRBD1 matches 8 bases. The germline V gene encodes CDR1 SGDLS and CDR2 YYNGEE. The J segment lost 2 bases and the V segment lost 5 bases, leaving 9 bases of the junction unmatched. CDR3 length equals 16 residues.

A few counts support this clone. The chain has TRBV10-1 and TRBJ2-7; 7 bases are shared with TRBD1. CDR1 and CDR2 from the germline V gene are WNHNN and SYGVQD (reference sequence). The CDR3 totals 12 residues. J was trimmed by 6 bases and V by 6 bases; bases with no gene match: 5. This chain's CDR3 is CASSQTGSEQYF. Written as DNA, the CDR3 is TGCGCCAGCAGCCAGACAGGGTCCGAGCAGTACTTC.

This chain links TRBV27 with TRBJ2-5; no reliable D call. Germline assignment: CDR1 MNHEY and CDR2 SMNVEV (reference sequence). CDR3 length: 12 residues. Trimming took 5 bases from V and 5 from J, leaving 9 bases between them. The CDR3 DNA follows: TGTGCCAGCAGTCCCGTCGGGGAGACCCAGTACTTC. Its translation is CASSPVGETQYF.

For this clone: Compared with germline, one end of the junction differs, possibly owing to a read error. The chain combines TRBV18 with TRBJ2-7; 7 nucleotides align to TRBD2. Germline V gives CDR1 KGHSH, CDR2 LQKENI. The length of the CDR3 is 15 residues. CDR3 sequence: CASSPGSSGIYERYF. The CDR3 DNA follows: TGTGCCAGCTCACCAGGTTCTAGCGGTATCTACGAGCGGTACTTC.

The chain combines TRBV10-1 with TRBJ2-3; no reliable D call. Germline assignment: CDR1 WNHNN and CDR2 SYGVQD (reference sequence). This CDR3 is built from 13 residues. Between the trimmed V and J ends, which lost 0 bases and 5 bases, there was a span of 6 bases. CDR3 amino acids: CASSESGRDTQYF. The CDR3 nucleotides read TGCGCCAGCAGTGAGTCCGGCAGAGATACGCAGTATTTT.

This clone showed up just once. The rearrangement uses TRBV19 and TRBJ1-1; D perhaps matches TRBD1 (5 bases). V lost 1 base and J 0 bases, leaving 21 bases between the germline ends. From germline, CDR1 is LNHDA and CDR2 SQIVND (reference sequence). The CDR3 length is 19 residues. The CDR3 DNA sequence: TGTGCCAGTAGTATAGGGGCAAGCGGACTCGGGGCGATGAACACTGAAGCTTTCTTT. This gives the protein CASSIGASGLGAMNTEAFF. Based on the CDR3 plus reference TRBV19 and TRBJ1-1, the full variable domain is DGGITQSPKYLFRKEGQNVTLSCEQNLNHDAMYWYRQDPGQGLRLIYYSQIVNDFQKGDIAEGYSVSREKKESFPLTVTSAQKNPTAFYLCASSIGASGLGAMNTEAFFGQGTRLTVV.

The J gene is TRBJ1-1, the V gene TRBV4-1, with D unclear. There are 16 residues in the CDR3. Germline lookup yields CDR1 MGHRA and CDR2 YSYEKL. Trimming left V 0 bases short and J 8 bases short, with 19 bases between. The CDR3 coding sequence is TGCGCCAGCAGCCAAGAAGTGCTGGGGTTAAGGTCGGAAGCTTTCTTT. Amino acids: CASSQEVLGLRSEAFF.

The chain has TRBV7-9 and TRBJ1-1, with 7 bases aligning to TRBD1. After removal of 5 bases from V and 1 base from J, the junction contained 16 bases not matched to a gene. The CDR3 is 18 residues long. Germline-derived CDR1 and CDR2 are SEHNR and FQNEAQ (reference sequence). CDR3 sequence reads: CASSPHLTGTEKNTEAFF. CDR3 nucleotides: TGTGCCAGCAGCCCACATTTGACCGGGACAGAAAAGAACACTGAAGCTTTCTTT.

The CDR3 spells CASSEAGQIANIQYF. In DNA, the CDR3 is TGTGCCAGCAGTGAAGCCGGACAGATTGCGAACATTCAGTACTTC. V is TRBV6-1 and J is TRBJ2-4, with D tentatively TRBD1 (6 bases). V was cut by 0 bases and J by 7 bases, with 13 bases left in between. This CDR3 has 15 residues. Germline CDR1 is MNHNS and CDR2 is SASEGT.

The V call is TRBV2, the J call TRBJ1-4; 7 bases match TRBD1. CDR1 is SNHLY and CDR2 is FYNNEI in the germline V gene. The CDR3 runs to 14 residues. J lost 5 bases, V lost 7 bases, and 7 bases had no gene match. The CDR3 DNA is TGTGCCAGCAATAGGGACAGTCTAAATGAAAAACTGTTTTTT. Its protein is CASNRDSLNEKLFF.